These 16 T cell receptor beta chains originate from one sample sequenced in a study of T-cell memory formation after mild COVID-19. A single record per CDR3 protein comes from TCRdb applying MiXCR to the 5' RACE reads. Here the sample spans 350,000 to 450,000 distinct CDR3 sequences, approximately 15% being singletons. The sample consisted of PBMCs or a T cell subset sorted from them (not recorded which). All receptors derive from a man between 18 and 35 years old who had mild COVID-19 (a few samples of this study predate the infection). Cell type and time point are not known.

The genes are TRBV10-3 and TRBJ2-5; TRBD2 matches 16 bases. Per the germline V gene, CDR1 is ENHRY and CDR2 is SYGVKD. The V gene end was trimmed by 4 bases and the J gene end by 1 base; junction bases not matched to a gene: 9. The CDR3 runs to 19 residues. The CDR3 sequence is CAISGGTSGGGTVQETQYF. For the CDR3, the DNA is TGTGCCATCAGTGGCGGGACTAGCGGGGGGGGCACCGTCCAAGAGACCCAGTACTTC.

This clonotype was picked up many times. V gene TRBV12-3 or TRBV12-4 combines with J gene TRBJ2-7; perhaps TRBD2 as D (6 bases). The CDR3 is 11 residues long. The V gene lost 7 bases and the J gene lost 9 bases, with 13 bases spanning the gap. As DNA, the CDR3 is TGTGCCAGCACTCAGGGAGGTGGGCAGTACTTC. The encoded protein is CASTQGGGQYF.

This clonotype occurred a few times. The J gene is TRBJ1-3, the V gene TRBV5-1; D remains unclear. The CDR3 has 15 residues. Germline lookup yields CDR1 SGHRS and CDR2 YFSETQ. Trimming took 2 bases from V and 0 from J, leaving 9 bases between them. CDR3 protein: CASSFGESSGNTIYF. The CDR3 nucleotides read TGCGCCAGCAGCTTCGGGGAGAGCTCTGGAAACACCATATATTTT.

This clonotype has ten or more counts. V usage is TRBV10-1 and J usage is TRBJ2-3; TRBD1 or TRBD2 may be the D gene (6 bases each). CDR1 WNHNN and CDR2 SYGVQD come from the germline V gene (reference sequence). Trimming pared 6 bases from V and 5 bases from J, leaving 12 bases between. CDR3 length: 13 amino acids. CDR3 DNA sequence: TGCGCCAGCAGCGGGGGCCCTCGAGATACGCAGTATTTT. It translates to CASSGGPRDTQYF.

This chain connects TRBV7-9 to TRBJ2-7, with 8 bases lining up with TRBD1. CDR1 is SEHNR and CDR2 is FQNEAQ in the germline V gene (reference sequence). The CDR3 loop spans 13 amino acids. V lost 5 bases and J lost 3; bases outside the gene matches: 3. CDR3 residues: CASSRTGSYEQYV. The CDR3 DNA reads as TGTGCCAGCAGCCGGACAGGGAGCTACGAGCAGTACGTC.

This clonotype has a count of ten or more. V is TRBV27 and J is TRBJ2-7; either TRBD1 or TRBD2 may fit D (5 bases each). The CDR3 contains 14 residues. CDR1 and CDR2 (germline): MNHEY, SMNVEV (reference sequence). With 8 bases removed from V and 2 bases from J, the gap between germline ends came to 16 bases. Written as DNA, the CDR3 is TGTGCCAGCTGGGACCGCCAAACACCCTACGAGCAGTACTTC. This gives the protein CASWDRQTPYEQYF.

The V gene is TRBV6-2 or TRBV6-3, the J gene TRBJ2-7; 10 positions agree with TRBD1. The V gene end was trimmed by 6 bases and the J gene end by 6 bases; junction bases not matched to a gene: 8. CDR1 is MNHEY, CDR2 SVGEGT, per germline. This CDR3 has 14 residues. The CDR3 region is CASSSGTGDGEQYV. The DNA of the CDR3 is TGTGCCAGCAGCTCCGGGACAGGGGACGGCGAGCAGTACGTC.

The V call is TRBV11-2, the J call TRBJ2-2, with 8 bases that match TRBD1. Germline CDR1 and CDR2: SGHAT and FQNNGV. Trimming took 5 bases from V and 1 from J; bases not matched to a gene: 9. The CDR3 sequence is 17 residues long. CDR3: CASSPGGWTKNTGELFF. The CDR3 DNA is TGTGCCAGCAGCCCAGGGGGCTGGACAAAGAACACCGGGGAGCTGTTTTTT.

This clonotype was detected ten times or more. The genes are TRBV23-1 and TRBJ2-1; D gene uncertain. TRBV23-1 is treated as an ORF (open reading frame) with a function not yet certain. This CDR3 has 9 residues. CDR3 sequence reads: CGGDNEQFF. Written as DNA, the CDR3 is TGCGGTGGGGACAATGAGCAGTTCTTC.

This clonotype was picked up a small number of times. This chain links TRBV29-1 with TRBJ2-3; D is possibly TRBD2 (5 bases). From germline, CDR1 is SQVTM and CDR2 ANQGSEA. Trimming took off 3 bases at V and 0 bases at J, with 10 bases between the two ends. The CDR3 runs 14 residues. In DNA form, the CDR3 reads TGCAGCGTTGACGGGGTGACTAGCACAGATACGCAGTATTTT. This sequence encodes CSVDGVTSTDTQYF.

This clonotype was seen more than once but under ten times. V usage is TRBV2 and J usage is TRBJ1-1, with a possible D match to TRBD1 (5 bases). This CDR3 comprises 15 residues. Per germline, CDR1 SNHLY and CDR2 FYNNEI. V was trimmed by 2 bases and J by 0 bases, leaving 10 bases between them. In nucleotides, the CDR3 is TGTGCCAGCAGTGAAAGCCGACAGATGAACACTGAAGCTTTCTTT. Translation gives CASSESRQMNTEAFF.

The rearrangement links TRBV11-3 to TRBJ2-1; D remains ambiguous. The CDR3 is 15 residues long. The germline V and J ends were trimmed by 5 bases and 7 bases, with 18 bases remaining between them. Germline V lookup: CDR1 SGHNT, CDR2 YENEEA. The CDR3 reads CASSPVLKGFNEQFF. CDR3 nucleotide sequence: TGTGCCAGCAGCCCCGTACTCAAAGGGTTTAATGAGCAGTTCTTC.

The chain joins TRBV11-2 to TRBJ1-6, with D tentatively TRBD1 (5 bases). V was cut by 3 bases and J by 9 bases, with 18 bases left in between. CDR1 is SGHAT and CDR2 is FQNNGV in the germline V gene. The CDR3 consists of 16 residues. The CDR3 protein is CASSFWDRSGASPLHF. For the CDR3, the DNA is TGTGCCAGCAGCTTTTGGGACCGATCGGGAGCTTCACCCCTCCACTTT.

The J gene is TRBJ2-7, the V gene TRBV7-8; 7 bases align to TRBD1. The CDR3 consists of 14 residues. With V trimmed by 2 bases and J by 3 bases, 4 bases remained unmatched. Germline V gene sequence: CDR1 SGHVS, CDR2 FQNEAQ. CDR3 protein: CASSLRQGRYEQYF. DNA of the CDR3: TGTGCCAGCAGCTTAAGACAGGGCCGCTACGAGCAGTACTTC.

This clonotype was picked up a small number of times. CDR3 bases: TGCAGTGCTAGAGATCCCGGACTAGCTTGGAAGACCCAGTACTTC. It specifies CSARDPGLAWKTQYF. This rearrangement joins TRBV20-1 to TRBJ2-5, with 8 bases identical to TRBD2. The CDR3 is 15 residues long. With V trimmed by 0 bases and J by 6 bases, 9 bases remained unmatched. The germline CDR1 and CDR2 sequences are DFQATT and SNEGSKA (reference sequence).

Only a few counts were recorded for this clonotype. This chain uses TRBV7-2 with TRBJ2-4; D is unresolved. Deletions cut 5 bases from V and 12 bases from J, with 14 bases between. The CDR3 totals 12 residues. CDR1 is SGHTA, CDR2 FQGNSA, per germline. The CDR3 DNA follows: TGTGCCAGCAGCCCAGCCGGACGTGATCAGTACTTC. It codes for CASSPAGRDQYF.